This TCR beta chain was recorded in a study of blood T cells in healthy people across ages. Germline V gene sequence: CDR1 SGHAT, CDR2 FQNNGV. The CDR3 runs 13 residues. The V and J ends lost 1 base and 5 bases respectively, with 8 bases between them. A few counts support this clonotype. With a J-beta primer mix and a sample-barcoded 5' primer, a second PCR ran roughly 6 to 11 cycles. TCRdb passed the 5' RACE reads through MiXCR, listing each CDR3 protein once. The sample contains approximately 290,000 distinct CDR3 sequences, around 27% of which appear only once. J is TRBJ1-1 and V is TRBV11-2; D ambiguous. This receptor was taken from a woman in her sixties or seventies in good health. Source material: blood. The DNA of the CDR3 is TGTGCCAGCAGCTTAGTTTCTATGACTGAAGCTTTCTTT. Its translation is CASSLVSMTEAFF.